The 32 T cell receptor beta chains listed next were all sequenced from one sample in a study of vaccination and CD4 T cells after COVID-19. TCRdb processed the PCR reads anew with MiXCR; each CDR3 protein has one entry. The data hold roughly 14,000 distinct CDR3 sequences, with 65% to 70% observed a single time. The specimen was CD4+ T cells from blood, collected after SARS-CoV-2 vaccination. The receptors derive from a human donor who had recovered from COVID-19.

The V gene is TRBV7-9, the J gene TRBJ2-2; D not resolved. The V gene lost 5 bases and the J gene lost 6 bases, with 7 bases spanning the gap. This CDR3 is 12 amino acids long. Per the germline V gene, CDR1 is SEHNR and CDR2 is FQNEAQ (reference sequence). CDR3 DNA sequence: TGTGCCAGCAGCCCCAGGCCCGGGGAGCTGTTTTTT. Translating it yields CASSPRPGELFF.

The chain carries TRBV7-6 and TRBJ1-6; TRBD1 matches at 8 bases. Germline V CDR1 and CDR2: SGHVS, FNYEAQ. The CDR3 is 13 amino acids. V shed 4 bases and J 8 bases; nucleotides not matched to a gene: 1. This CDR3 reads CASSSTGDSPLHF. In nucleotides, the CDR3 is TGTGCCAGCAGCTCGACAGGGGATTCACCCCTCCACTTT. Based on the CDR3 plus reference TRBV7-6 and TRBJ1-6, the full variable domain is GAGVSQSPRYKVTKRGQDVALRCDPISGHVSLYWYRQALGQGPEFLTYFNYEAQQDKSGLPNDRFSAERPEGSISTLTIQRTEQRDSAMYRCASSSTGDSPLHFGNGTRLTVT.

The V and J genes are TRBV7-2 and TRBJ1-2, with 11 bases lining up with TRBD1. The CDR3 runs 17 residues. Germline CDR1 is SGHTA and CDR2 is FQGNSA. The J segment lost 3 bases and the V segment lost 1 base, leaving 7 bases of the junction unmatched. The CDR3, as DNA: TGTGCCAGCAGCTTAGTTAGTGGACAGGGGGCTCACTATGGCTACACCTTC. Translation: CASSLVSGQGAHYGYTF.

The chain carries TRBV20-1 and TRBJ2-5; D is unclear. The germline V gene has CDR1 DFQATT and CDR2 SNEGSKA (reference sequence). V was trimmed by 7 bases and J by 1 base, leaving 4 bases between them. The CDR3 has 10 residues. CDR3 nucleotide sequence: TGCAGTGGGAGCCAAGAGACCCAGTACTTC. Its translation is CSGSQETQYF.

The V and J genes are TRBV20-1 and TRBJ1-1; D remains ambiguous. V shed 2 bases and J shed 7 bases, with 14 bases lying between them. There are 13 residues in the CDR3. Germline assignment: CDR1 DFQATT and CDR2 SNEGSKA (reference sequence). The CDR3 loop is CSARFYMKSEAFF. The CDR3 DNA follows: TGCAGTGCTAGATTCTACATGAAGAGTGAAGCTTTCTTT.

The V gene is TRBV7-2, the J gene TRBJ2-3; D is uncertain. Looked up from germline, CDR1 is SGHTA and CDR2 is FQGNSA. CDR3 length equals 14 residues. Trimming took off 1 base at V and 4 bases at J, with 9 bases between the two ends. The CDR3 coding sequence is TGTGCCAGCAGCTTAGGCCTAGGTGCAGATACGCAGTATTTT. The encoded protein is CASSLGLGADTQYF.

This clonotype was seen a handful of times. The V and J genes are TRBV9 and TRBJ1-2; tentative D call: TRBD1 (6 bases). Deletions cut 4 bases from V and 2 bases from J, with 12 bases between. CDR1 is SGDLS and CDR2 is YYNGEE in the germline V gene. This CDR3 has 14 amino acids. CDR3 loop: CASSPNTGNYGYTF. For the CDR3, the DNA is TGTGCCAGCAGCCCCAATACAGGGAACTATGGCTACACCTTC.

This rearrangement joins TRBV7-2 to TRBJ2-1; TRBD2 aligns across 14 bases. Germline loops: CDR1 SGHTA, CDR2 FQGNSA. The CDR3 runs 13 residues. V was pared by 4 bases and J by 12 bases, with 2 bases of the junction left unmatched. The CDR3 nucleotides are TGTGCCAGCAGCTCCGGGACTAGCGGGAGGCAGTTCTTC. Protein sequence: CASSSGTSGRQFF.

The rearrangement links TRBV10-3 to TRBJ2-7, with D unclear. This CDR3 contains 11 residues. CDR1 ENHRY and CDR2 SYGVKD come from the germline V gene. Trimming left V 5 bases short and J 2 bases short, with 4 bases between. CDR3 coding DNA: TGTGCCATCAGTTTTGCCTACGAGCAGTACTTC. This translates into CAISFAYEQYF.

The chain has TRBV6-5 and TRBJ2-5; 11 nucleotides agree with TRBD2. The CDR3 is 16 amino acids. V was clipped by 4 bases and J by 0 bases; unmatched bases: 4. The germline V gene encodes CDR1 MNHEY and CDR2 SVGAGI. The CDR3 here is CASSSGLAVYQETQYF. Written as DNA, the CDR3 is TGTGCCAGCAGTTCGGGACTAGCGGTTTACCAAGAGACCCAGTACTTC.

CDR3 protein: CSASSLGWLAGETNTGELFF. DNA of the CDR3: TGCAGTGCTTCCTCTCTGGGGTGGCTAGCGGGGGAAACGAACACCGGGGAGCTGTTTTTT. This chain connects TRBV20-1 to TRBJ2-2; 10 bases line up with TRBD2. Germline CDR1 is DFQATT and CDR2 is SNEGSKA (reference sequence). J gave up 0 bases and V 5 bases, and 18 bases lay outside the gene matches. The CDR3 length is 20 residues.

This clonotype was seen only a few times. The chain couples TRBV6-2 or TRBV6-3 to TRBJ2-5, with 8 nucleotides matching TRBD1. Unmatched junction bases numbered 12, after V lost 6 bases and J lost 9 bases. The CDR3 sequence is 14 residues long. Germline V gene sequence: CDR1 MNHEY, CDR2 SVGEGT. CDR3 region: CASSPWGTQGAQYF. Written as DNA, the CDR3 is TGTGCCAGCAGCCCCTGGGGTACACAGGGGGCCCAGTACTTC.

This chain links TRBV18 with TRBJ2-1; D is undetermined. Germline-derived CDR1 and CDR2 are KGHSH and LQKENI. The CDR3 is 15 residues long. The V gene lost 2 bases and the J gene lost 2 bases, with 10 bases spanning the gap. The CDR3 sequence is CASSPSTPAYNEQFF. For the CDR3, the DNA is TGTGCCAGCTCACCATCGACACCGGCCTACAATGAGCAGTTCTTC. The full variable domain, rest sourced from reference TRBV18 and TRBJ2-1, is NAGVMQNPRHLVRRRGQEARLRCSPMKGHSHVYWYRQLPEEGLKFMVYLQKENIIDESGMPKERFSAEFPKEGPSILRIQQVVRGDSAAYFCASSPSTPAYNEQFFGPGTRLTVL.

As DNA, the CDR3 is TGCAGTGCTAATAGCGGGCGTTACAATGAGCAGTTCTTC. Translating it yields CSANSGRYNEQFF. The gene calls are TRBV20-1 and TRBJ2-1, with 7 positions matching TRBD2. CDR3 size: 13 residues. J lost 4 bases, V lost 4 bases, and 4 bases had no gene match. Germline values: CDR1 DFQATT, CDR2 SNEGSKA (reference sequence).

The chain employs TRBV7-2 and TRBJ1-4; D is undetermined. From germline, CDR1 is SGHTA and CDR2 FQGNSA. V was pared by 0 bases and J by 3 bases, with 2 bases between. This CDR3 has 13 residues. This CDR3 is CASSLAPNEKLFF. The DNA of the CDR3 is TGTGCCAGCAGCTTAGCCCCTAATGAAAAACTGTTTTTT.

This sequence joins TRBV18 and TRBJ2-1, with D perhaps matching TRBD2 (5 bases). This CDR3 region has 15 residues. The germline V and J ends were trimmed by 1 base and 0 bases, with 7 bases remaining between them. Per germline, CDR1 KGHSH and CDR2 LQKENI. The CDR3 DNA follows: TGTGCCAGCTCACCACTAGCGTTCTCCTACAATGAGCAGTTCTTC. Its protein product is CASSPLAFSYNEQFF.

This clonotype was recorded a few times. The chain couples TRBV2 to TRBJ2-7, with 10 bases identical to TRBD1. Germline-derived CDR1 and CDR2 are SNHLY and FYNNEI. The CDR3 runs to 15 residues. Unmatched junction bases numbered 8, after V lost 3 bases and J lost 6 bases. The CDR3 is CASSDRQGALVEQYF. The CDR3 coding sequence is TGTGCCAGCAGTGACCGACAGGGGGCGCTAGTCGAGCAGTACTTC. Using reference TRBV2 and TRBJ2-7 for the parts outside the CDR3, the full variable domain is EPEVTQTPSHQVTQMGQEVILRCVPISNHLYFYWYRQILGQKVEFLVSFYNNEISEKSEIFDDQFSVERPDGSNFTLKIRSTKLEDSAMYFCASSDRQGALVEQYFGPGTRLTVT.

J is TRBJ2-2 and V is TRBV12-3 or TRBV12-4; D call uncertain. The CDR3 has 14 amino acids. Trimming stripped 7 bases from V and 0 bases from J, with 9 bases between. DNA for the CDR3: TGTGCCAGCACCCCCGGAGCGAACACCGGGGAGCTGTTTTTT. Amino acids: CASTPGANTGELFF.

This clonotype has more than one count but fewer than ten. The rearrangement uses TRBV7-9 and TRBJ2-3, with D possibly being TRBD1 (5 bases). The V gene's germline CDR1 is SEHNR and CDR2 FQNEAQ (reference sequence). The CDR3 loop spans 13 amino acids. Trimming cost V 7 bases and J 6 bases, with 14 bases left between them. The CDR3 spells CASNSQGLDTQYF. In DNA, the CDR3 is TGTGCCAGCAACTCTCAGGGTTTGGATACGCAGTATTTT.

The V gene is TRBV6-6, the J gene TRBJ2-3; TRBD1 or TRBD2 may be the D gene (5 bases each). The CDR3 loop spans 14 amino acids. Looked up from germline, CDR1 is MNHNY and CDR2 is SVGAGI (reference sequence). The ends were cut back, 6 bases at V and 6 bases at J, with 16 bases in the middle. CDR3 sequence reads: CASSTNPGPDTQYF. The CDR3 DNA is TGTGCCAGCAGCACCAACCCGGGACCTGATACGCAGTATTTT.

The CDR3 is CASSLGGSLYEQYF. For the CDR3, the DNA is TGTGCCAGCAGCTTAGGCGGGAGTCTCTACGAGCAGTACTTC. V and J are TRBV7-8 and TRBJ2-7; 7 positions match TRBD2. The junction had 3 bases not matched to a gene; V was cut back by 1 base and J by 3 bases. The V gene's germline CDR1 is SGHVS and CDR2 FQNEAQ. The length of the CDR3 is 14 residues.

In nucleotides, the CDR3 is TGCAGTGCTACACCGAACAGGGTCGTCAACGTCCTGACTTTC. This gives the protein CSATPNRVVNVLTF. The V and J genes are TRBV20-1 and TRBJ2-6; tentative D call: TRBD1 (6 bases). Germline CDR1 and CDR2: DFQATT and SNEGSKA (reference sequence). V gave up 4 bases and J gave up 9 bases, with 16 bases separating them. The CDR3 runs to 14 residues.

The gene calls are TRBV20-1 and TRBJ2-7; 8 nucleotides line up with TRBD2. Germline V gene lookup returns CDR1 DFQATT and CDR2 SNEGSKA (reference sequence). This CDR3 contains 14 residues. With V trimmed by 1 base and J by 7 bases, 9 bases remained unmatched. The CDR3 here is CSARGLASRYEQYF. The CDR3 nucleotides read TGCAGTGCTAGAGGACTAGCGTCGAGGTATGAGCAGTACTTC.

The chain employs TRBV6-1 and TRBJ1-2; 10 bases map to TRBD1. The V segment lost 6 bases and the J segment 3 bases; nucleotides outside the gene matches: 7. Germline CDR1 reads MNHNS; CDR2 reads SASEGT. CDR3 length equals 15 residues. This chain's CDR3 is CASRSLGQGHYGYTF. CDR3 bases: TGTGCCAGCAGAAGCCTGGGACAGGGGCACTATGGCTACACCTTC.

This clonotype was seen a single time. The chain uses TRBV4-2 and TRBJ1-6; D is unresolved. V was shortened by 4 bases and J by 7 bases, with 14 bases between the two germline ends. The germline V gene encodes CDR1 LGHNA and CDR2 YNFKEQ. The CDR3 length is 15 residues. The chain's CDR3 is CASSPSRVWNSPLHF. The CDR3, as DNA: TGTGCCAGCAGCCCCTCCCGGGTTTGGAATTCACCCCTCCACTTT.

The CDR3 DNA reads TGCAGTGCTACTATCAGGGTGGGCAATCAGCCCCAGCATTTT. Translated, it gives CSATIRVGNQPQHF. The chain couples TRBV20-1 to TRBJ1-5; perhaps TRBD1 as D (5 bases). V gave up 4 bases and J gave up 2 bases, with 12 bases separating them. This CDR3 region has 14 residues. Germline CDR1 reads DFQATT; CDR2 reads SNEGSKA (reference sequence).

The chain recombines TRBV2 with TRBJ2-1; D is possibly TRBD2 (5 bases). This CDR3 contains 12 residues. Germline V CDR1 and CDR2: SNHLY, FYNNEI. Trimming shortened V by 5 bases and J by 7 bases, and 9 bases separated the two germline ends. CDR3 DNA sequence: TGTGCCAGCAGTAAGACTACAAATGAGCAGTTCTTC. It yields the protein CASSKTTNEQFF.

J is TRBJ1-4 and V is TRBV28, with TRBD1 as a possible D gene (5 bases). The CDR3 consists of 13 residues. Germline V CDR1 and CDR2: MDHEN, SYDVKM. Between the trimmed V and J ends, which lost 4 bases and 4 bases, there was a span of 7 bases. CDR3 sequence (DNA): TGTGCCAGCAGTTCGGACATTAATGAAAAACTGTTTTTT. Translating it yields CASSSDINEKLFF.

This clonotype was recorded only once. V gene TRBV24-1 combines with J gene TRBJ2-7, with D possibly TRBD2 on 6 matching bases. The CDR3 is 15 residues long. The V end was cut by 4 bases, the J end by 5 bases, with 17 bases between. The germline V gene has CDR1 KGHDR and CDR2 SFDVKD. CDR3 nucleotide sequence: TGTGCCACCAGTGACCCCTTCGGAGGGAGAGACGAGCAGTACTTC. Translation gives CATSDPFGGRDEQYF.

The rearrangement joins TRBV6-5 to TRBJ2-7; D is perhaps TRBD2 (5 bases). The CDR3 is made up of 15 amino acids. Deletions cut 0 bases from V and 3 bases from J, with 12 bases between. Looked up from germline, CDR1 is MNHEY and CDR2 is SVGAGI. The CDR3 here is CASSYSWGVNYEQYF. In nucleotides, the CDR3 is TGTGCCAGCAGTTACTCGTGGGGAGTAAACTACGAGCAGTACTTC.

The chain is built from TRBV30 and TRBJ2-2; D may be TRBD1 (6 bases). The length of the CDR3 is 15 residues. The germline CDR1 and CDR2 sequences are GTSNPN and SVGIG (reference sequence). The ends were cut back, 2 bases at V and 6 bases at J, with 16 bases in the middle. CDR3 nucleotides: TGTGCCTGGAGTACCCCGGGACATCGGTCCGGGGAGCTGTTTTTT. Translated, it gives CAWSTPGHRSGELFF.

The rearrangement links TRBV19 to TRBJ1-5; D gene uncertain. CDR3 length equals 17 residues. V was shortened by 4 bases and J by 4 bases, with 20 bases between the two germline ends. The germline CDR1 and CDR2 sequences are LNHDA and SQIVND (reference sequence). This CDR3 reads CASSTALGGKGNQPQHF. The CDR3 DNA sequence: TGTGCCAGTAGTACAGCGCTTGGAGGTAAGGGTAATCAGCCCCAGCATTTT.